These T cell receptor beta chains were read from a single sample in a study of blood T cell repertoires in COVID-19. Using immunoSEQ multiplex PCR, the repertoire was profiled, and TCRdb retains in-frame clones only, with some absent. The sample contains 150,000 to 200,000 clones, approximately 85% of which appear only once. The sequenced sample was peripheral blood. These receptors came from an elderly woman with acute or convalescent COVID-19. Each CDR3 is given with its conserved first and last residue. Each record gives: V gene, CDR3 length, clone size, D gene, J gene, CDR3 protein, CDR3 DNA. D genes are given only for firm matches. Rows may omit the clone size; those that give it use once, few, many or a size class.

V: TRBV11-2
length: 14
size: NA
D: TRBD1
J: TRBJ2-7
CDR3: CASSQRTGVGEQYF
DNA: TGTGCCAGCAGCCAACGGACAGGGGTGGGGGAGCAGTACTTC

V: TRBV6-5
length: 14
size: NA
D: NA
J: TRBJ2-2
CDR3: CASRETGNTGELFF
DNA: TGTGCCAGCAGGGAGACAGGGAACACCGGGGAGCTGTTTTTT

V: TRBV11-2
length: 16
size: NA
D: NA
J: TRBJ1-6
CDR3: CASSGLQLGYNSPLHF
DNA: TGTGCCAGCAGCGGCCTACAGTTAGGATATAATTCACCCCTCCACTTT

V: TRBV2
length: 14
size: NA
D: TRBD1
J: TRBJ1-1
CDR3: CASSPDRGNTEAFF
DNA: TGTGCCAGCAGTCCGGACAGGGGGAACACTGAAGCTTTCTTT

V: TRBV5-8
length: 15
size: NA
D: TRBD2
J: TRBJ2-2
CDR3: CASSRERGDTGELFF
DNA: TGTGCCAGCAGTCGCGAGCGGGGTGACACCGGGGAGCTGTTTTTT

V: TRBV24-1
length: 17
size: NA
D: NA
J: TRBJ2-1
CDR3: CATSLGGRRGPYREQFF
DNA: TGTGCCACCAGTTTAGGAGGGAGACGGGGCCCCTATCGAGAGCAGTTCTTC

V: TRBV21-1
length: 13
size: NA
D: NA
J: TRBJ1-5
CDR3: CARVSGRDQPQHF
DNA: TGTGCCAGGGTTTCGGGGAGGGATCAGCCCCAGCATTTT

V: TRBV7-6
length: 16
size: NA
D: TRBD2
J: TRBJ2-5
CDR3: CASSFLAGAIQETQYF
DNA: TGTGCCAGCAGCTTTTTAGCGGGAGCGATACAAGAGACCCAGTACTTC

V: TRBV27
length: 15
size: NA
D: NA
J: TRBJ1-4
CDR3: CASSLSGGAWDKLFF
DNA: TGTGCCAGCAGTTTATCTGGAGGGGCCTGGGATAAACTGTTTTTT

V: TRBV7-3
length: 12
size: NA
D: NA
J: TRBJ2-5
CDR3: CASSDEGGTQYF
DNA: TGTGCCAGCAGTGATGAAGGGGGGACCCAGTACTTC

V: TRBV29-1
length: 13
size: NA
D: NA
J: TRBJ1-2
CDR3: CSVLTATERGYTF
DNA: TGCAGCGTCTTGACAGCAACTGAAAGGGGCTACACCTTC

V: TRBV27
length: 16
size: once
D: NA
J: TRBJ1-6
CDR3: CASSSSSGHRNSPLHF
DNA: TGTGCCAGCAGTTCCTCCTCGGGACATAGGAATTCACCCCTCCACTTT

V: TRBV27
length: 13
size: few
D: TRBD1
J: TRBJ1-2
CDR3: CASSSTGKYGYTF
DNA: TGTGCCAGCAGTTCGACAGGGAAGTACGGCTACACCTTC

V: TRBV4-1
length: 18
size: NA
D: TRBD1
J: TRBJ1-2
CDR3: CASSQDLPRQGPNYGYTF
DNA: TGCGCCAGCAGCCAAGACCTCCCTCGACAGGGACCTAACTATGGCTACACCTTC

V: TRBV12-3/TRBV12-4
length: 12
size: once
D: NA
J: TRBJ1-2
CDR3: CASSRSGGGYTF
DNA: TGTGCCAGCAGTCGATCTGGCGGTGGCTACACCTTC